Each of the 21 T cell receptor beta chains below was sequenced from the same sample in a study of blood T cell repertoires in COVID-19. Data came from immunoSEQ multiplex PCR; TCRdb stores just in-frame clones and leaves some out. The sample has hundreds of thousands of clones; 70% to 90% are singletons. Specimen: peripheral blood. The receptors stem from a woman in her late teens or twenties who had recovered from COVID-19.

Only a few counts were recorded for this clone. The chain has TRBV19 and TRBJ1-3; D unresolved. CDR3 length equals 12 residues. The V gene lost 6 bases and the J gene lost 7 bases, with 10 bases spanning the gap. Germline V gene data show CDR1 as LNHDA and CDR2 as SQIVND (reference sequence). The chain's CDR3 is CASRTFSNTIYF. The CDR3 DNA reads TGTGCCAGTAGGACATTCTCCAACACCATATATTTT.

The CDR3 nucleotides are TGTGCCAGTAGTATGGCTCGACAGGTAGCCAAAAACATTCAGTACTTC. Residues: CASSMARQVAKNIQYF. The chain has TRBV19 and TRBJ2-4; D perhaps matches TRBD1 (6 bases). Trimming removed 3 bases from V and 0 bases from J, with 12 bases in between. Germline CDR1 reads LNHDA; CDR2 reads SQIVND (reference sequence). This CDR3 is built from 16 residues.

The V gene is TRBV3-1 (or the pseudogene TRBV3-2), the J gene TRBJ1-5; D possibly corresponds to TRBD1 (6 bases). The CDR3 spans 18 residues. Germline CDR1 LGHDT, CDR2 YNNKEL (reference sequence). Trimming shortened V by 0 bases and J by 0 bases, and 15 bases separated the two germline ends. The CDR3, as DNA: TGTGCCAGCAGCCAAGATCTCGACGGACAGCCTAGCAATCAGCCCCAGCATTTT. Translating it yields CASSQDLDGQPSNQPQHF.

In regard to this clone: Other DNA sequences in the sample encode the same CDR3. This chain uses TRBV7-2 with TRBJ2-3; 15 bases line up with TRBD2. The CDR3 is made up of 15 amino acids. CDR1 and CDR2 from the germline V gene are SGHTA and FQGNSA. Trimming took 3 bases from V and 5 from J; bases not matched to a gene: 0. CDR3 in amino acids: CASSLGLAGGDTQYF. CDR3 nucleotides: TGTGCCAGCAGCTTGGGACTAGCGGGAGGAGATACGCAGTATTTT.

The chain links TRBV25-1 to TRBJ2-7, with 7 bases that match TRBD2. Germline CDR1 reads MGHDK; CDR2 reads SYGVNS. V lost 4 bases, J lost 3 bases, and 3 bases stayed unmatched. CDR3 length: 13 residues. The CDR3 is CASSGASGYEQYF. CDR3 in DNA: TGTGCCAGCAGTGGTGCTAGCGGCTACGAGCAGTACTTC.

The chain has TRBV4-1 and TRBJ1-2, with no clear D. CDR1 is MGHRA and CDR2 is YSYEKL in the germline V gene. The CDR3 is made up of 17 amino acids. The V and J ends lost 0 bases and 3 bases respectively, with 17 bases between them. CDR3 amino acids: CASSQDRMRSVYYGYTF. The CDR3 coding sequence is TGCGCCAGCAGCCAAGATCGTATGCGTAGCGTATACTATGGCTACACCTTC.

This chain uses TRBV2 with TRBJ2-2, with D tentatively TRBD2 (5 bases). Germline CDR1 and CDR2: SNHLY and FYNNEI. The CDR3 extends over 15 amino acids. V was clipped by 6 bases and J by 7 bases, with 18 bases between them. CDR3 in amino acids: CASRVRETLHGELFF. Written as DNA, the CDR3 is TGTGCCAGCAGGGTGAGGGAGACCTTACACGGGGAGCTGTTTTTT.

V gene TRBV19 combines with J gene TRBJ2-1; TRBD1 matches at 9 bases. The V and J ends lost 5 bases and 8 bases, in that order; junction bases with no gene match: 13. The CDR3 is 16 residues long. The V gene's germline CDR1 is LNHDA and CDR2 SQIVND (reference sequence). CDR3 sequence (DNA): TGTGCCAGTAGTGGTTCCGGGACAGGGATTGCGGATGAGCAGTTCTTC. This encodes CASSGSGTGIADEQFF.

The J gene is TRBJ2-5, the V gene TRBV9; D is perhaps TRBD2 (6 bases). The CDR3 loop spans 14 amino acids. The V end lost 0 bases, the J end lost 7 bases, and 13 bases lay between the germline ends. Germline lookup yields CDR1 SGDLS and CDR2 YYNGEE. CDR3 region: CASSVGRELRTQYF. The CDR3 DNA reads TGTGCCAGCAGCGTAGGGAGGGAGTTAAGGACCCAGTACTTC. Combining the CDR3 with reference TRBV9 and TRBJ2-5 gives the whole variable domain DSGVTQTPKHLITATGQRVTLRCSPRSGDLSVYWYQQSLDQGLQFLIQYYNGEERAKGNILERFSAQQFPDLHSELNLSSLELGDSALYFCASSVGRELRTQYFGPGTRLLVL.

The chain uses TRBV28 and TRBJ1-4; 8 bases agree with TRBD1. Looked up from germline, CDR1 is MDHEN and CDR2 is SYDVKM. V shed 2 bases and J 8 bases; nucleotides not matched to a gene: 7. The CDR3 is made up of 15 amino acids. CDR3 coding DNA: TGTGCCAGCAGTTTAGCAGGGGGCGGTCTGGAAAAACTGTTTTTT. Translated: CASSLAGGGLEKLFF.

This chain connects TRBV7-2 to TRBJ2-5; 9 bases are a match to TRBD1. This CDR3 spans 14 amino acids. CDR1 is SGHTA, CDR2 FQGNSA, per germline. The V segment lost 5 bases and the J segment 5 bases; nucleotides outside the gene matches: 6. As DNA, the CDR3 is TGTGCCAGCAGCAAACAGGGGGCTAGGGAGACCCAGTACTTC. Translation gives CASSKQGARETQYF.

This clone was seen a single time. Here the CDR3 reads CASSLAGGGSRVEQYF. CDR3 nucleotides: TGTGCCAGCAGCTTGGCGGGGGGCGGGAGTCGGGTCGAGCAGTACTTC. The chain employs TRBV11-2 and TRBJ2-7; TRBD2 matches at 8 bases. J was trimmed by 6 bases and V by 3 bases; bases with no gene match: 13. The CDR3 sequence is 16 residues long. Germline assignment: CDR1 SGHAT and CDR2 FQNNGV.

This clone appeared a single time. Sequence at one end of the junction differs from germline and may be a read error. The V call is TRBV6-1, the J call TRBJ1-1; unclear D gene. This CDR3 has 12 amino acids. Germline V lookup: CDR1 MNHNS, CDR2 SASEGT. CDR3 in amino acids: CASSEVAGRPLF. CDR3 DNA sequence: TGTGCCAGCAGTGAAGTGGCAGGTCGGCCTCTCTTT.

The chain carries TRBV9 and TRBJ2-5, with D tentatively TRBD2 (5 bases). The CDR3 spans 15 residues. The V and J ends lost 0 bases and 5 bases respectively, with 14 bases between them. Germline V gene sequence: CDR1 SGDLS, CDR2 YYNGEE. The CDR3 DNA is TGTGCCAGCAGCGTAGTGACTACCGCTGGGGAGACCCAGTACTTC. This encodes CASSVVTTAGETQYF.

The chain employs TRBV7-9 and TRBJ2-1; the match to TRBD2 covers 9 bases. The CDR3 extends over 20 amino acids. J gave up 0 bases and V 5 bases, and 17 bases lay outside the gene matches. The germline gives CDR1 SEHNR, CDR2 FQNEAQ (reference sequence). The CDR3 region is CASSSPFREREVNSYNEQFF. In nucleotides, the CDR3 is TGTGCCAGCAGCAGCCCCTTCCGAGAGCGGGAGGTTAACTCCTACAATGAGCAGTTCTTC.

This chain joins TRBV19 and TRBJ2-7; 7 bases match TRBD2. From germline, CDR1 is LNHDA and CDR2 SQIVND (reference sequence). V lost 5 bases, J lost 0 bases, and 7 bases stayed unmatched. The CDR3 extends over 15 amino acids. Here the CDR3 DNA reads TGTGCCAGTAGTCCCGCAGCGGGGTCCTCCTACGAGCAGTACTTC. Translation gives CASSPAAGSSYEQYF.

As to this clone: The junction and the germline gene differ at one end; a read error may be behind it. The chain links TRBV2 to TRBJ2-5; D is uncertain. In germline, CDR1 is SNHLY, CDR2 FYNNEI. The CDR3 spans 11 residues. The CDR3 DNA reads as TGTGCCGGCAGGTTCGAGGAGACCCAGTACTTC. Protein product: CAGRFEETQYF.

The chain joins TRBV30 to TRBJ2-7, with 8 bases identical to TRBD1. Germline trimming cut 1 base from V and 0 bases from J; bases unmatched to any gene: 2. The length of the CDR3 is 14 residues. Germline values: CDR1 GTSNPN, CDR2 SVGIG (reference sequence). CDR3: CAWSGQGISYEQYF. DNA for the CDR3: TGTGCCTGGAGTGGACAGGGGATCTCCTACGAGCAGTACTTC.

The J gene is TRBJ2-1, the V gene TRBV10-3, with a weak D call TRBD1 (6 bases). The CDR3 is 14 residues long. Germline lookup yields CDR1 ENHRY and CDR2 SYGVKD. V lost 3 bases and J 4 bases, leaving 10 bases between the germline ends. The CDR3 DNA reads TGTGCCATCAGTGATTCGGACAGTTACAATGAGCAGTTCTTC. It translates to CAISDSDSYNEQFF.

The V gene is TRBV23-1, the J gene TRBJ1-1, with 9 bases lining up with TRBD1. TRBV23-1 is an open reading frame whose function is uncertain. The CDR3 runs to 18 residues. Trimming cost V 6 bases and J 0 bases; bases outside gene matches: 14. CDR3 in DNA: TGCGCCAGCAGCATAAGGGCCGGGACAGGGACTATGAACACTGAAGCTTTCTTT. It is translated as CASSIRAGTGTMNTEAFF.

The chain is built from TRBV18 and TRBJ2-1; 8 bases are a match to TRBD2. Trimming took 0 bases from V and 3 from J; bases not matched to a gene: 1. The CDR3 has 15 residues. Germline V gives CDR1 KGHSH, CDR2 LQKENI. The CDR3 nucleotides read TGTGCCAGCTCACCACCGGGACTAGACTACAATGAGCAGTTCTTC. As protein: CASSPPGLDYNEQFF.